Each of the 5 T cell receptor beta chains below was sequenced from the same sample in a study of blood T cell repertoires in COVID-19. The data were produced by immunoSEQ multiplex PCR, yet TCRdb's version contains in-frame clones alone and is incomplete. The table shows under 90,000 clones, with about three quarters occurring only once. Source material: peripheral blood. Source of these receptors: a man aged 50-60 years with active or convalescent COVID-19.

CDR3 residues: CASSSDRDGYTF. The CDR3 DNA reads TGTGCCAGCAGTTCCGACAGGGATGGCTACACCTTC. The gene calls are TRBV12-3 or TRBV12-4 and TRBJ1-2, with 7 bases fitting TRBD1. Unmatched junction bases numbered 2, after V lost 4 bases and J lost 6 bases. This CDR3 spans 12 amino acids.

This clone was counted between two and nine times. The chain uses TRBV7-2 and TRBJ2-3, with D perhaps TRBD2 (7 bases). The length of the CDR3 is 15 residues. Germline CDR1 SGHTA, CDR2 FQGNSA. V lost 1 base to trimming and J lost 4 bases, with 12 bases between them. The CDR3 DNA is TGTGCCAGCAGCTTAGGTGGGGGGGGCTCAGATACGCAGTATTTT. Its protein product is CASSLGGGGSDTQYF.

CDR3 loop: CASSQCRASVTEKLFF. The CDR3 DNA follows: TGCGCCAGCAGTCAATGCAGGGCTTCGGTAACTGAAAAACTGTTTTTT. The chain is built from TRBV23-1 and TRBJ1-4; TRBD1 is a possible D gene (5 bases). TRBV23-1 carries the ORF label, with uncertain function. V lost 1 base and J lost 7, with 16 bases in between. This CDR3 is 16 amino acids long.

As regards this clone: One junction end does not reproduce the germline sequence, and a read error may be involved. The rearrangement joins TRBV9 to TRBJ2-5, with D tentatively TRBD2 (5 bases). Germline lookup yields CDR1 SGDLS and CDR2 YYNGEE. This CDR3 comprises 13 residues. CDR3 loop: CASSVAVRETQYF. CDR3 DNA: TGTGCCAGTAGCGTTGCGGTACGGGAGACCCAGTACTTC.

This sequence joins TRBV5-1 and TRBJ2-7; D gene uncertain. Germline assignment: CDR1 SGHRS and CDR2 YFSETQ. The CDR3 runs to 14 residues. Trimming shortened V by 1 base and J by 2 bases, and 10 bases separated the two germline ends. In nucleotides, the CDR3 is TGCGCCAGCAGCTTGTCCGCGGCCACCTACGAGCAGTACTTC. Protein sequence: CASSLSAATYEQYF.